These 23 T cell receptor beta chains share one sample of origin, sequenced in a study of CD8 T cells in ankylosing spondylitis. TCRdb reanalysed the 5' RACE reads using MiXCR and keeps one entry per CDR3 protein. Of fewer than 250,000 distinct CDR3 sequences listed, about 10% are singletons. Material for sequencing was blood, either unsorted or a sorted T cell fraction (not recorded which). The receptors were sampled from a male donor with ankylosing spondylitis or in good health (not recorded which).

This clonotype appeared many times. The CDR3 sequence is CASSVPGSETQYF. DNA for the CDR3: TGTGCCAGCAGCGTACCAGGGTCAGAGACCCAGTACTTC. The rearrangement joins TRBV9 to TRBJ2-5, with D perhaps TRBD1 (5 bases). V lost 1 base and J lost 4, with 8 bases in between. Per germline, CDR1 SGDLS and CDR2 YYNGEE. The CDR3 is made up of 13 amino acids. The complete variable domain, with remaining parts taken from reference TRBV9 and TRBJ2-5, reads DSGVTQTPKHLITATGQRVTLRCSPRSGDLSVYWYQQSLDQGLQFLIQYYNGEERAKGNILERFSAQQFPDLHSELNLSSLELGDSALYFCASSVPGSETQYFGPGTRLLVL.

V and J are TRBV10-3 and TRBJ2-1; no clear D. The germline V and J ends were trimmed by 10 bases and 0 bases, with 7 bases remaining between them. The V gene's germline CDR1 is ENHRY and CDR2 SYGVKD. The CDR3 is made up of 12 amino acids. For the CDR3, the DNA is TGTGCCACCGGTAGCTCCTACAATGAGCAGTTCTTC. Amino acid sequence: CATGSSYNEQFF.

This clonotype was picked up many times. The V gene is TRBV23-1, the J gene TRBJ2-1, with 9 bases identical to TRBD1. TRBV23-1 is given ORF status, its function remaining uncertain. The length of the CDR3 is 14 residues. The trim removed 11 bases at V and 5 bases at J, leaving 10 bases unmatched. CDR3 residues: CASRDRARNNEQFF. In DNA form, the CDR3 reads TGCGCCTCCCGGGACAGGGCTAGAAACAATGAGCAGTTCTTC.

This clonotype was detected ten times or more. For the CDR3, the DNA is TGTGCCAGCTCACGCCGCAGCAGGGACACAGATACGCAGTATTTT. Protein: CASSRRSRDTDTQYF. V gene TRBV18 combines with J gene TRBJ2-3; D is perhaps TRBD1 (5 bases). In germline, CDR1 is KGHSH, CDR2 LQKENI. The CDR3 loop spans 15 amino acids. V was clipped by 4 bases and J by 2 bases, with 13 bases between them.

This clonotype occurred many times. The chain employs TRBV20-1 and TRBJ2-7; 10 bases are a match to TRBD2. Germline values: CDR1 DFQATT, CDR2 SNEGSKA (reference sequence). The junction had 7 bases not matched to a gene; V was cut back by 4 bases and J by 4 bases. CDR3 length: 14 residues. The CDR3 DNA sequence: TGCAGTGCTATTTCTAGCGGGGGCATTTACGAGCAGTACTTC. This gives the protein CSAISSGGIYEQYF.

The rearrangement links TRBV5-1 to TRBJ2-3; D is ambiguous. Germline CDR1 reads SGHRS; CDR2 reads YFSETQ. This CDR3 is built from 14 residues. The ends were cut back, 2 bases at V and 4 bases at J, with 11 bases in the middle. The CDR3 spells CASSFDLQPDTQYF. The CDR3 DNA follows: TGCGCCAGCAGCTTCGACCTCCAGCCAGATACGCAGTATTTT.

This chain joins TRBV4-2 and TRBJ2-1; tentatively, D is TRBD2 (6 bases). CDR3 size: 14 residues. V lost 4 bases and J 10 bases, leaving 17 bases between the germline ends. Germline CDR1 reads LGHNA; CDR2 reads YNFKEQ. CDR3 coding DNA: TGTGCCAGCAGCCCCGGGGACTCGTCTAGGGAGCAGTTCTTC. Translation gives CASSPGDSSREQFF.

This clonotype was seen more than once but under ten times. The chain uses TRBV10-3 and TRBJ2-2, with 8 nucleotides matching TRBD2. This CDR3 contains 15 residues. Germline-derived CDR1 and CDR2 are ENHRY and SYGVKD. V shed 7 bases and J 1 base; nucleotides not matched to a gene: 5. The CDR3 region has the DNA TGTGCCATCACCGGACTAGCAGGGAACACCGGGGAGCTGTTTTTT. Amino acids: CAITGLAGNTGELFF.

The table lists this clonotype with many counts. The CDR3 is CASSPRQGDTEAFF. The CDR3 nucleotides are TGTGCCAGCAGTCCGAGACAGGGCGACACTGAAGCTTTCTTT. The chain carries TRBV12-3 or TRBV12-4 and TRBJ1-1, with 7 bases lining up with TRBD1. V shed 5 bases, J shed 3 bases, and the junction held 6 bases outside the gene matches. This CDR3 has 14 residues.

Comments on this clonotype: With a much larger clone just one base away, this may be a read error. V usage is TRBV2 and J usage is TRBJ2-3, with D possibly TRBD1 on 6 matching bases. The germline gives CDR1 SNHLY, CDR2 FYNNEI. Trimming shortened V by 4 bases and J by 2 bases, and 16 bases separated the two germline ends. The CDR3 extends over 16 amino acids. CDR3 coding DNA: TGTGCCAGCAGTGGGACAGTCATACCTATCACAGATACGCAGTATTTT. Amino acids: CASSGTVIPITDTQYF.

This clonotype was counted at least ten times. The chain is built from TRBV5-1 and TRBJ2-3, with D possibly TRBD2 on 6 matching bases. From germline, CDR1 is SGHRS and CDR2 YFSETQ. V lost 4 bases to trimming and J lost 3 bases, with 18 bases between them. The CDR3 is made up of 16 amino acids. The CDR3 is CASSMAYGSGTDTQYF. In DNA, the CDR3 is TGCGCCAGCAGCATGGCCTACGGGAGCGGGACAGATACGCAGTATTTT.

In its sample, this clonotype was seen many times. This chain joins TRBV12-3 or TRBV12-4 and TRBJ2-1; the match to TRBD2 covers 10 bases. This CDR3 is 15 amino acids long. V trimming: 6 bases; J trimming: 0 bases; junction bases outside the gene matches: 2. CDR3: CASRTSGLSYNEQFF. The CDR3 bases are TGTGCCAGCAGGACTAGCGGGCTCTCCTACAATGAGCAGTTCTTC.

This clonotype was found many times. The germline gene is not matched at one end of the junction; a read error may be the cause. This chain connects TRBV5-1 to TRBJ2-1; D unresolved. The CDR3 runs to 15 residues. The V gene's germline CDR1 is SGHRS and CDR2 YFSETQ. CDR3 amino acids: CASSLTSGSYNEQFF. The CDR3 DNA sequence: TGTGCCAGCAGCTTAACGAGTGGGTCCTACAATGAGCAGTTCTTC.

This clonotype showed up many times. V gene TRBV27 combines with J gene TRBJ1-1; D perhaps matches TRBD1 (5 bases). This CDR3 spans 14 amino acids. Looked up from germline, CDR1 is MNHEY and CDR2 is SMNVEV (reference sequence). Trimming shortened V by 3 bases and J by 4 bases, and 12 bases separated the two germline ends. CDR3 coding DNA: TGTGCCAGCAGTTTCGACAGATGGGGCACTGAAGCTTTCTTT. It is translated as CASSFDRWGTEAFF.

This clonotype was counted ten times or more. The V gene is TRBV5-6, the J gene TRBJ2-3, with D maybe TRBD2 (6 bases). The germline V gene encodes CDR1 SGHDT and CDR2 YYEEEE. Trimming removed 0 bases from V and 3 bases from J, with 8 bases in between. This CDR3 is built from 14 residues. Here the CDR3 reads CASSLGGVTDTQYF. The CDR3 DNA reads TGTGCCAGCAGCTTGGGCGGGGTTACAGATACGCAGTATTTT. The whole variable domain, remainder taken from reference TRBV5-6 and TRBJ2-3, is DAGVTQSPTHLIKTRGQQVTLRCSPKSGHDTVSWYQQALGQGPQFIFQYYEEEERQRGNFPDRFSGHQFPNYSSELNVNALLLGDSALYLCASSLGGVTDTQYFGPGTRLTVL.

The sample holds many counts of this clonotype. The chain has TRBV3-1 and TRBJ2-7, with 11 bases identical to TRBD1. The CDR3 runs to 17 residues. Looked up from germline, CDR1 is LGHDT and CDR2 is YNNKEL (reference sequence). Trimming cost V 4 bases and J 2 bases; bases outside gene matches: 10. CDR3 DNA: TGTGCCAGCAGCCCCGGACAGGGGGCTCTTCCCCCCTACGAGCAGTACTTC. Its protein is CASSPGQGALPPYEQYF.

In this sample, this clonotype turned up many times. The chain combines TRBV6-1 with TRBJ2-2; 7 bases match TRBD1. Germline CDR1 reads MNHNS; CDR2 reads SASEGT. This CDR3 spans 15 amino acids. Trimming took 6 bases from V and 3 from J; bases not matched to a gene: 7. The CDR3 protein is CASSRTGVDTGELFF. The CDR3 region has the DNA TGTGCCAGCAGCAGGACAGGCGTGGACACCGGGGAGCTGTTTTTT.

This clonotype was seen many times. The rearrangement uses TRBV6-5 and TRBJ1-2; TRBD1 aligns across 9 bases. V lost 1 base to trimming and J lost 2 bases; unmatched junction nucleotides: 2. Germline V gene sequence: CDR1 MNHEY, CDR2 SVGAGI. This CDR3 region has 15 residues. CDR3 sequence reads: CASSYYGQGNYGYTF. The DNA for the CDR3 is TGTGCCAGCAGTTACTACGGACAGGGGAACTATGGCTACACCTTC.

V and J are TRBV7-9 and TRBJ2-7; TRBD1 aligns across 7 bases. After removal of 4 bases from V and 0 bases from J, the junction contained 9 bases not matched to a gene. Germline CDR1 and CDR2: SEHNR and FQNEAQ (reference sequence). The CDR3 length is 16 residues. CDR3 residues: CASSSPTGVGSYEQYF. CDR3 coding DNA: TGTGCCAGCAGCTCCCCAACAGGGGTCGGCTCCTACGAGCAGTACTTC.

This clonotype was observed a handful of times. A much larger clone lies a single base off, so this may be a read error. The rearrangement joins TRBV15 to TRBJ2-5; 10 positions match TRBD2. The CDR3 runs 17 residues. From germline, CDR1 is LNHNV and CDR2 YYDKDF (reference sequence). The CDR3 nucleotides are TGTGCCGCCAGCAAGGGGGTTAGCGGGGGGTACCAAGAGACCCAGTACTTC. This gives the protein CAASKGVSGGYQETQYF.

The chain joins TRBV7-9 to TRBJ2-1, with D maybe TRBD1 (6 bases). The CDR3 length is 14 residues. V lost 5 bases and J lost 3, with 11 bases in between. Germline V CDR1 and CDR2: SEHNR, FQNEAQ (reference sequence). The CDR3 DNA follows: TGTGCCAGCAGCCAGGGGACATACTACAATGAGCAGTTCTTC. It translates to CASSQGTYYNEQFF.

In this sample, this clonotype turned up many times. J is TRBJ1-2 and V is TRBV7-2; tentative D call: TRBD1 (6 bases). The CDR3 is made up of 15 amino acids. CDR1 and CDR2 from the germline V gene are SGHTA and FQGNSA. V was clipped by 5 bases and J by 6 bases, with 19 bases between them. In nucleotides, the CDR3 is TGTGCCAGCAGCGCGTACAAGGGGGGTAATAATGGCTACACCTTC. Its translation is CASSAYKGGNNGYTF.

This clonotype was detected many times. The chain links TRBV10-3 to TRBJ1-1; TRBD1 matches 8 bases. Germline V gene data show CDR1 as ENHRY and CDR2 as SYGVKD. CDR3 length equals 13 residues. V lost 5 bases and J lost 5; bases outside the gene matches: 4. The CDR3 DNA reads TGTGCCATCAGTTCAGGGGGCGCGACTGAAGCTTTCTTT. Translation: CAISSGGATEAFF.